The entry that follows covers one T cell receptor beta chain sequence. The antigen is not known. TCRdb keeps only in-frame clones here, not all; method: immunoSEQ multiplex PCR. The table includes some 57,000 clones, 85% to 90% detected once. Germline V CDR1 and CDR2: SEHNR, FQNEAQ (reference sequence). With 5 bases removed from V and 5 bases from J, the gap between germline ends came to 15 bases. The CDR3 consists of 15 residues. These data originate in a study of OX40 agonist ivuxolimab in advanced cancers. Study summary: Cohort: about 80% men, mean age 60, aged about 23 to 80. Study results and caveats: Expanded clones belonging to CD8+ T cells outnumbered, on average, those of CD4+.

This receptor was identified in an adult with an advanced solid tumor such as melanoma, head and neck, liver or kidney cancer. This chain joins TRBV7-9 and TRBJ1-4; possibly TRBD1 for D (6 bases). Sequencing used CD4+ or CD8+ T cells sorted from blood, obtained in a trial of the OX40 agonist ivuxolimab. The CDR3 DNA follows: TGTGCCAGCAGCCCGACAGGTTTGACGAATGAAAAACTGTTTTTT. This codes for CASSPTGLTNEKLFF.